This is a list of T cell receptor beta chains from one sample in a study of vaccination and CD4 T cells after COVID-19. For these receptors, no antigen is known. TCRdb recomputed calls from the PCR reads with MiXCR, one row per CDR3 protein. The repertoire has around 5,700 distinct CDR3 sequences, roughly two fifths of them found once; the top ten carry approximately 30%. The source material was CD4+ T cells from blood, cultured in vitro. All receptors derive from a human donor in good health. CDR3s include the opening cysteine and the closing phenylalanine or tryptophan. The D gene is left open where the match is weak. Clone size is shown for a subset of rows, as once, few, many or a class of expanded clone.

clone_size cdr3_length j_call d_call v_call cdr3_nt cdr3_aa
- 14 TRBJ2-5 TRBD2 TRBV11-2 TGTGCCAGCAGCTTGGCGGGGGGGCAAGAGACCCAGTACTTC CASSLAGGQETQYF
few 14 TRBJ2-3 - TRBV12-3/TRBV12-4 TGTGCCAGCAGCCCCAACCCTAGCACAGATACGCAGTATTTT CASSPNPSTDTQYF
- 16 TRBJ1-5 TRBD1 TRBV27 TGTGCCAACCCCGGGACAGGGGGAAAAGGAGGTCAGCCCCAGCATTTT CANPGTGGKGGQPQHF
large 15 TRBJ1-2 - TRBV6-1 TGTGCCAGCAGGGACGACGTTGGAAGGGGCTATGGCTACACCTTC CASRDDVGRGYGYTF
once 11 TRBJ2-3 - TRBV29-1 TGCAGCGTTACCCCAGCAGATACGCAGTATTTT CSVTPADTQYF
- 16 TRBJ2-5 TRBD2 TRBV6-1 TGTGCCAGCAGTCCTCGTGCTAGCGGTACTCAAGAGACCCAGTACTTC CASSPRASGTQETQYF
- 10 TRBJ1-1 - TRBV30 TGTGCCTGGGGGGCCACTGAAGCTTTCTTT CAWGATEAFF
- 12 TRBJ2-3 - TRBV10-2 TGCGCCAGCAGTGAGTGGTCGAGGGTGCAGTATTTT CASSEWSRVQYF
few 15 TRBJ2-1 - TRBV5-1 TGCGCCAGCAGCACCGGGACGAAGGGCTACAATGAGCAGTTCTTC CASSTGTKGYNEQFF
- 15 TRBJ1-6 TRBD1 TRBV2 TGTGCCAGCAGTGCACCGGGACAGGGGAATTCACCCCTCCACTTT CASSAPGQGNSPLHF
few 11 TRBJ2-3 - TRBV20-1 TGCAGTGGACTTAACACAGATACGCAGTATTTT CSGLNTDTQYF
- 18 TRBJ2-7 TRBD2 TRBV6-4 TGTGCCAGCAGTGTTCCCACTAGCGCGATTCCCCGGCACTACGAGCAGTACTTC CASSVPTSAIPRHYEQYF
- 14 TRBJ2-1 TRBD2 TRBV6-5 TGTGCCAGCAGTTACTCGATCCAACGGGAGGGACAGTTCTTC CASSYSIQREGQFF
- 15 TRBJ1-2 - TRBV18 TGTGCCAGCTCCCGCCCGGAAGGCTCGAGCTATGGCTACACCTTC CASSRPEGSSYGYTF
- 14 TRBJ2-7 TRBD1 TRBV7-2 TGTGCCAGCAGCTGGGACAGGGAGGCCTACGAGCAGTACTTC CASSWDREAYEQYF
- 13 TRBJ1-1 - TRBV2 TGTGCCAGCAGACCGGGGGGAAGCACTGAAGCTTTCTTT CASRPGGSTEAFF
- 14 TRBJ1-5 - TRBV7-8 TGTGCCAGCAGCTTAGTTGAGAGCAATCAGCCCCAGCATTTT CASSLVESNQPQHF
- 14 TRBJ1-1 - TRBV20-1 TGCAGTGCTCTCAACAGGAATTGGCGCACTGAAGCTTTCTTT CSALNRNWRTEAFF
medium-sized 14 TRBJ1-5 - TRBV10-1 TGCGCCAGCAGTGAGGGGGGTTCAGGGCAGCCCCAGCATTTT CASSEGGSGQPQHF
- 15 TRBJ1-2 - TRBV7-2 TGTGCCAGCAGCTTAGAGGCAGGGCCATCTCATGGCTACACCTTC CASSLEAGPSHGYTF
few 15 TRBJ1-5 - TRBV7-2 TGTGCCAGCAGCCGGACTGCGGGACTTCATCAGCCCCAGCATTTT CASSRTAGLHQPQHF
few 15 TRBJ2-5 TRBD1 TRBV10-2 TGCGCCAGCAGTCGGGGACAGGGGGCGGTTGAGACCCAGTACTTC CASSRGQGAVETQYF
- 16 TRBJ1-5 TRBD1 TRBV2 TGTGCCAGCAGTGGCCCGGGACAGGGTCGAGATCAGCCCCAGCATTTT CASSGPGQGRDQPQHF
- 13 TRBJ2-7 - TRBV7-6 TGTGCCAGCAGCTTAGAACCCCTCTACGAGCAGTACTTC CASSLEPLYEQYF
- 15 TRBJ2-3 TRBD2 TRBV7-2 TGTGCCAGCAGCCGACTAACTAGCGGCACAGATACGCAGTATTTT CASSRLTSGTDTQYF
- 14 TRBJ2-7 TRBD1 TRBV20-1 TGCAGTGCTAGGCCCGGGACAGGGGCCCACGAGCAGTACTTC CSARPGTGAHEQYF
- 17 TRBJ2-5 TRBD2 TRBV5-1 TGCGCCAGCAGCTTGGATCGGTTTCGGGGGGGAGCAGAGACCCAGTACTTC CASSLDRFRGGAETQYF
few 14 TRBJ2-7 - TRBV6-1 TGTGCCAGCAGTGTACCGGGAAGTACCTACGAGCAGTACTTC CASSVPGSTYEQYF
- 14 TRBJ1-2 - TRBV6-5 TGTGCCAGCAGTTACCTAGACAGGAGTAACGGCTACACCTTC CASSYLDRSNGYTF
once 14 TRBJ2-1 - TRBV6-2/TRBV6-3 TGTGCCAGCAGTTACTCGAAAGGGGGCAATGAGCAGTTCTTC CASSYSKGGNEQFF
- 17 TRBJ2-3 - TRBV2 TGTGCCAGCAGACCAGGGGGCCTAAGCGGGAGAGCAGATACGCAGTATTTT CASRPGGLSGRADTQYF
- 16 TRBJ2-3 TRBD2 TRBV11-3 TGTGCCAGCAGCATCAAAGGGACTAGCGGCACAGATACGCAGTATTTT CASSIKGTSGTDTQYF
- 14 TRBJ2-2 - TRBV24-1 TGTGCCACCAGTGAGCACAGAAACACCGGGGAGCTGTTTTTT CATSEHRNTGELFF
- 10 TRBJ1-4 - TRBV20-1 TGCAGTGCTCGGACAATCAAACTGTTTTTT CSARTIKLFF
few 12 TRBJ2-7 - TRBV20-1 TGCAGTGCAGGGACGGAGCCCTACGAGCAGTACTTC CSAGTEPYEQYF
few 14 TRBJ1-4 - TRBV28 TGTGCCAGCAGTTTTAGGCAGATTAATGAAAAACTGTTTTTT CASSFRQINEKLFF
few 13 TRBJ1-5 TRBD1 TRBV19 TGTGCCAGTTCAGGGGGCCGCAATCAGCCCCAGCATTTT CASSGGRNQPQHF
few 15 TRBJ1-2 - TRBV11-2 TGTGCCAGCAGCTTCTCTCAGACCGCTAACTATGGCTACACCTTC CASSFSQTANYGYTF
- 18 TRBJ1-5 - TRBV6-1 TGTGCCAGCAGTGGTCGGTGGGGGGAGACCCTTAGCAATCAGCCCCAGCATTTT CASSGRWGETLSNQPQHF